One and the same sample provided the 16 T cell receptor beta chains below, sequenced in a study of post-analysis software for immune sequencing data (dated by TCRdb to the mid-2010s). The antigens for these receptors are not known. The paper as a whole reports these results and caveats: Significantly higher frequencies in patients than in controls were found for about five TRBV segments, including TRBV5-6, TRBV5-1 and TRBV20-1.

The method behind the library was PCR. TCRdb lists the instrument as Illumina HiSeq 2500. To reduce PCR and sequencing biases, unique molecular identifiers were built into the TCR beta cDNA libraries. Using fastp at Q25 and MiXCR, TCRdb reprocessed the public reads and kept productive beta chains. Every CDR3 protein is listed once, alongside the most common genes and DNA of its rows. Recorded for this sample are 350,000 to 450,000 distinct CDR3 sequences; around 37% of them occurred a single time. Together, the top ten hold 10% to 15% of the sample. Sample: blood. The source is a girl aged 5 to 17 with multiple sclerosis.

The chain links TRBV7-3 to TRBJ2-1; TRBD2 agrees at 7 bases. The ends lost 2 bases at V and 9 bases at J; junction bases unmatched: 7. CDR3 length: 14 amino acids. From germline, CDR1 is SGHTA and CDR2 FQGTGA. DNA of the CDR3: TGTGCCAGCAGCTTAGAGGGACTATATGGTGAGCAGTTCTTC. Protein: CASSLEGLYGEQFF.

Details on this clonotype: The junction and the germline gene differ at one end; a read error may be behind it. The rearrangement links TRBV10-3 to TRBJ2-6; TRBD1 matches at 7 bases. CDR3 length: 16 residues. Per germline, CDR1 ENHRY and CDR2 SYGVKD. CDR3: CAISGTGSSGANVRTF. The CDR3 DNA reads TGTGCCATCAGTGGGACAGGTTCTTCTGGGGCCAACGTCCGGACTTTC.

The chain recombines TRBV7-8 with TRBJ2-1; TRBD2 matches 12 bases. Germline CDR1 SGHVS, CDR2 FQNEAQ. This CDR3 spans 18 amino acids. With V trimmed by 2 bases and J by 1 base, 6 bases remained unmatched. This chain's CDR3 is CASSLPTSGGWSYNEQFF. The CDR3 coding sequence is TGTGCCAGCAGCTTACCCACTAGCGGGGGGTGGTCCTACAATGAGCAGTTCTTC.

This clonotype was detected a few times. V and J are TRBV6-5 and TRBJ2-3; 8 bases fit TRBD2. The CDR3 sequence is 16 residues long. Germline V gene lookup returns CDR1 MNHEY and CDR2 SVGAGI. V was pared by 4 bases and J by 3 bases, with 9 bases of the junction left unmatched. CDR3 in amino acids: CASSSFHGGVTDTQYF. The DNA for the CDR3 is TGTGCCAGCAGTTCCTTCCACGGGGGGGTGACAGATACGCAGTATTTT.

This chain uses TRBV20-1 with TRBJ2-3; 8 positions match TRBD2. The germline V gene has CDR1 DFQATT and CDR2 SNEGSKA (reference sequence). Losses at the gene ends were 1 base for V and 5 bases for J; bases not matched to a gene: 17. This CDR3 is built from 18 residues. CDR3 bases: TGCAGTGCTAGAGGCCGGAGGGTATGGCGGGGGGCGATAGATACGCAGTATTTT. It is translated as CSARGRRVWRGAIDTQYF.

The CDR3 loop is CASSSASSYNEQFF. The CDR3 DNA reads TGTGCCAGCTCCTCGGCGAGCTCCTACAATGAGCAGTTCTTC. V is TRBV2 and J is TRBJ2-1; D not certain. Trimming took off 8 bases at V and 0 bases at J, with 11 bases between the two ends. The CDR3 covers 14 residues. Germline V gene sequence: CDR1 SNHLY, CDR2 FYNNEI. The variable domain in full, completed from reference TRBV2 and TRBJ2-1, reads EPEVTQTPSHQVTQMGQEVILRCVPISNHLYFYWYRQILGQKVEFLVSFYNNEISEKSEIFDDQFSVERPDGSNFTLKIRSTKLEDSAMYFCASSSASSYNEQFFGPGTRLTVL.

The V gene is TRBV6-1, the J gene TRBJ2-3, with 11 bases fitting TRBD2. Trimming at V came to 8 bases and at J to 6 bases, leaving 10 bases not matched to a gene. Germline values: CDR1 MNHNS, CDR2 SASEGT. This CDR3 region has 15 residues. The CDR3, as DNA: TGTGCCAGCCTTAATCTAGCGGGGGGTCCGGATACGCAGTATTTT. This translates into CASLNLAGGPDTQYF.

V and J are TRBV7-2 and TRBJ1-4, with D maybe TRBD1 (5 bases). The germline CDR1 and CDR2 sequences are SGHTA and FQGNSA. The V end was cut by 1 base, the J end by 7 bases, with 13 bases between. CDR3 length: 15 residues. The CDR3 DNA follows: TGTGCCAGCAGCTTAGGTGGGGGGGTTATTGAAAAACTGTTTTTT. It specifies CASSLGGGVIEKLFF.

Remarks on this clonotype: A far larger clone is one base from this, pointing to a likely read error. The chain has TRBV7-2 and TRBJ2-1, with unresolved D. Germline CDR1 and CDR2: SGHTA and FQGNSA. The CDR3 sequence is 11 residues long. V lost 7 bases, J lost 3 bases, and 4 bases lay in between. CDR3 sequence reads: CASILYNEQFF. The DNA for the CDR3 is TGTGCCAGCATCCTCTACAATGAGCAGTTCTTC.

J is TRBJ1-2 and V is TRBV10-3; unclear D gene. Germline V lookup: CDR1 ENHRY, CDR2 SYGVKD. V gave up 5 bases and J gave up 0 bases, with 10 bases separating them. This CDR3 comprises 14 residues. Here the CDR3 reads CAISSGQSNYGYTF. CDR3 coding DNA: TGTGCCATCAGTTCGGGTCAATCTAACTATGGCTACACCTTC.

The CDR3 here is CASFLGGTGANVLTF. The CDR3 DNA reads TGCGCCAGCTTCCTGGGGGGGACCGGGGCCAACGTCCTGACTTTC. The chain is built from TRBV5-1 and TRBJ2-6, with 7 bases aligning to TRBD2. Germline CDR1 is SGHRS and CDR2 is YFSETQ. CDR3 length equals 15 residues. Trimming removed 7 bases from V and 4 bases from J; junction bases left unmatched: 8.

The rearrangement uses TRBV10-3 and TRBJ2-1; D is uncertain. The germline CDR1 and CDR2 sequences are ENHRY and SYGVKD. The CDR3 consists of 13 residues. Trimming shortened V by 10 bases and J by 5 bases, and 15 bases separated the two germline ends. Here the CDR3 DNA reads TGTGCCACGGAGACTGCAGGTGACAATGAGCAGTTCTTC. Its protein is CATETAGDNEQFF.

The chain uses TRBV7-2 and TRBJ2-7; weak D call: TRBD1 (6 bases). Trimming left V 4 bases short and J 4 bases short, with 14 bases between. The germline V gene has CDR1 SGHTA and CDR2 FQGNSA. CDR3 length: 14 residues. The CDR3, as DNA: TGTGCCAGCAGCTCGATGGGGGCGGGTTACGAGCAGTACTTC. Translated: CASSSMGAGYEQYF.

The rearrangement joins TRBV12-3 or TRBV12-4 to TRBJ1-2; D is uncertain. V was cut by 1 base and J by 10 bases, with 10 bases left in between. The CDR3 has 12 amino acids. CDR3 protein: CASSLGGLDYTF. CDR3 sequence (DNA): TGTGCCAGCAGTTTAGGTGGATTGGACTACACCTTC.

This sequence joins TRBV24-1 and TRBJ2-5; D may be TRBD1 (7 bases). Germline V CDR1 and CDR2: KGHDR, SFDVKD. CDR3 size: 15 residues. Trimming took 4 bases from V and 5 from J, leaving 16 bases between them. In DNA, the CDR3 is TGTGCCACCAGTGACGCGGGACAGTCCTCCGAGACCCAGTACTTC. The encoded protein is CATSDAGQSSETQYF.

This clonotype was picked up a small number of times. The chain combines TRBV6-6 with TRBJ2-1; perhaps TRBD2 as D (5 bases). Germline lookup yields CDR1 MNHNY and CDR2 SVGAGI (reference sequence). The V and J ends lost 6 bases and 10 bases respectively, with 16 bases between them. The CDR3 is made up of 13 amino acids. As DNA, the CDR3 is TGTGCCAGCAGCCACAACGATCCGGGGGAGCAGTTCTTC. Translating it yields CASSHNDPGEQFF.